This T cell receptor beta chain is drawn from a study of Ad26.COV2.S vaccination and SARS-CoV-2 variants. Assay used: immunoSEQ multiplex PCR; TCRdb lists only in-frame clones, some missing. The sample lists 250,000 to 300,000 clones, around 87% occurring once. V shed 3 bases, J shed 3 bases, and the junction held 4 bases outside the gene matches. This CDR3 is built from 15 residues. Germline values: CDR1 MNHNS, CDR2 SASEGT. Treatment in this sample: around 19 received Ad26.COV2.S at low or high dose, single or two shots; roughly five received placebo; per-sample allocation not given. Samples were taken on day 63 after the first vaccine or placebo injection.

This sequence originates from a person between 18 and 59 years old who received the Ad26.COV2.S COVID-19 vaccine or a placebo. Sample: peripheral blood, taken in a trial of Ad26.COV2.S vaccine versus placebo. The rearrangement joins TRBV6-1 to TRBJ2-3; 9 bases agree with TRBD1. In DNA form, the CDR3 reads TGTGCCAGCAGTGATGGACAGGGGAGGACAGATACGCAGTATTTT. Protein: CASSDGQGRTDTQYF.